This entry lists 25 T cell receptor beta chains sequenced from one sample in a study of Graves' ophthalmopathy and Graves' hyperthyroidism. RNA transcripts served as template for amplifying TCR beta CDR3 sequences. HTBI-primed RT-PCR formed the first round, and a multiplex PCR formed the second. TCRdb called the multiplex PCR reads again in MiXCR, with one record for every CDR3 protein. The table includes over a million distinct CDR3 sequences, about 35% detected once. The sequenced sample consisted of peripheral blood or thyroid tissue (not recorded which). These receptor sequences come from an adult man with Graves' hyperthyroidism.

The chain combines TRBV7-9 with TRBJ2-2; 8 bases line up with TRBD1. CDR1 is SEHNR and CDR2 is FQNEAQ in the germline V gene (reference sequence). J lost 5 bases, V lost 5 bases, and 7 bases had no gene match. The length of the CDR3 is 15 residues. CDR3 nucleotide sequence: TGTGCCAGCAGCGCAAATGACAGGGGTACCGGGGAGCTGTTTTTT. This sequence encodes CASSANDRGTGELFF.

This clonotype was seen only a few times. V and J are TRBV28 and TRBJ2-5; 8 nucleotides agree with TRBD2. The germline V gene encodes CDR1 MDHEN and CDR2 SYDVKM. CDR3 length: 15 residues. With 0 bases clipped from V and 2 bases from J, the junction kept 2 bases outside the gene matches. The CDR3, as DNA: TGTGCCAGCAGTTTATGGCCTAGCGGGCAAGAGACCCAGTACTTC. It translates to CASSLWPSGQETQYF.

In regard to this clonotype: This sequence may be a read error, since a much larger clone differs from it by one base. This chain uses TRBV12-3 or TRBV12-4 with TRBJ2-7, with D tentatively TRBD2 (5 bases). This CDR3 region has 14 residues. The CDR3: CASSYGLVSHEQYF. The CDR3 DNA follows: TGTGCCAGCAGTTACGGACTGGTCTCCCACGAGCAGTACTTC.

Points on this clonotype: Without the conserved terminal phenylalanine or tryptophan, this CDR3 likely stems from a read error. The gene calls are TRBV7-9 and TRBJ1-2; D possibly corresponds to TRBD1 (5 bases). Per the germline V gene, CDR1 is SEHNR and CDR2 is FQNEAQ (reference sequence). This CDR3 comprises 15 residues. V lost 5 bases to trimming and J lost 7 bases, with 20 bases between them. The CDR3: CASSPEGGERGGYTC. Here the CDR3 DNA reads TGTGCCAGCAGCCCCGAAGGAGGCGAAAGGGGTGGCTACACCTGC.

V is TRBV15 and J is TRBJ2-7; no reliable D call. The CDR3 consists of 16 residues. Trimming took off 0 bases at V and 6 bases at J, with 18 bases between the two ends. CDR1 LNHNV and CDR2 YYDKDF come from the germline V gene (reference sequence). CDR3 sequence (DNA): TGTGCCACCAGCAGAGATCTCAAGGGCTTCGAAGGCGAGCAGTACTTC. As protein: CATSRDLKGFEGEQYF.

Concerning this clonotype itself: At one end, the junction sequence differs from germline, possibly due to a read error. The chain employs TRBV7-9 and TRBJ1-1, with D unresolved. Germline CDR1 reads SEHNR; CDR2 reads FQNEAQ (reference sequence). The CDR3 covers 14 residues. CDR3 nucleotide sequence: TGTGCCAGCAGAGGCAAGGGTAGGAACACTGAAGCTCTCTTT. This gives the protein CASRGKGRNTEALF.

V is TRBV10-3 and J is TRBJ2-7; maybe TRBD2 (6 bases). CDR1 is ENHRY, CDR2 SYGVKD, per germline. Trimming left V 10 bases short and J 5 bases short, with 18 bases between. The CDR3 extends over 13 amino acids. CDR3 DNA sequence: TGTGCCACACAGGTCCGGGAGAGGGACGAGCAGTACTTC. Its protein product is CATQVRERDEQYF.

Many counts were recorded for this clonotype. The chain links TRBV19 to TRBJ2-7; the match to TRBD2 covers 7 bases. Per germline, CDR1 LNHDA and CDR2 SQIVND (reference sequence). The CDR3 has 15 residues. V shed 3 bases, J shed 5 bases, and the junction held 10 bases outside the gene matches. CDR3 DNA: TGTGCCAGTAGTATCTTGCCGGCGGGAGCCGACGAGCAGTACTTC. Translation gives CASSILPAGADEQYF. The full variable domain, with the rest looked up from reference TRBV19 and TRBJ2-7, is DGGITQSPKYLFRKEGQNVTLSCEQNLNHDAMYWYRQDPGQGLRLIYYSQIVNDFQKGDIAEGYSVSREKKESFPLTVTSAQKNPTAFYLCASSILPAGADEQYFGPGTRLTVT.

The chain combines TRBV29-1 with TRBJ1-5; no reliable D call. The closer fit of TRBJ1-3 to the DNA end suggests the J call may be wrong. Germline V gives CDR1 SQVTM, CDR2 ANQGSEA. This CDR3 has 15 residues. DNA for the CDR3: TGCAGCGTACCCGCGGACGGCCGCTCTGGAAACACCATATATTTT. Protein: CSVPADGRSGNTIYF.

In this sample, this clonotype turned up many times. V and J are TRBV10-3 and TRBJ2-7, with 8 bases identical to TRBD2. Unmatched junction bases numbered 12, after V lost 5 bases and J lost 3 bases. Per germline, CDR1 ENHRY and CDR2 SYGVKD. This CDR3 has 16 residues. This CDR3 is CAISYYTGTRVYEQYF. For the CDR3, the DNA is TGTGCCATCAGTTATTACACAGGGACTAGAGTCTACGAGCAGTACTTC.

The sample holds many counts of this clonotype. The chain recombines TRBV6-4 with TRBJ2-5; maybe TRBD2 (7 bases). V lost 10 bases and J lost 5, with 17 bases in between. CDR1 is MRHNA, CDR2 SNTAGT, per germline. The CDR3 covers 13 residues. The CDR3 sequence: CATAGAPGETQYF. In DNA form, the CDR3 reads TGTGCCACCGCGGGGGCACCAGGGGAGACCCAGTACTTC.

This clonotype was seen at least ten times. The V call is TRBV10-3, the J call TRBJ2-2; D unclear. V was clipped by 7 bases and J by 5 bases, with 11 bases between them. The CDR3 length is 13 residues. Germline-derived CDR1 and CDR2 are ENHRY and SYGVKD. Here the CDR3 DNA reads TGTGCCATCAATGACTTCTCTACCGGGGAGCTGTTTTTT. Translation gives CAINDFSTGELFF.

V and J are TRBV15 and TRBJ1-4; tentatively, D is TRBD1 (5 bases). Trimming took off 2 bases at V and 0 bases at J, with 7 bases between the two ends. CDR3 length equals 15 residues. Germline CDR1 is LNHNV and CDR2 is YYDKDF (reference sequence). The DNA of the CDR3 is TGTGCCACCAGCAGACCGACAGCAACTAATGAAAAACTGTTTTTT. Translating it yields CATSRPTATNEKLFF.

This clonotype has a count of ten or more. V gene TRBV20-1 combines with J gene TRBJ2-6; unclear D gene. There are 15 residues in the CDR3. V lost 3 bases and J 4 bases, leaving 13 bases between the germline ends. The germline CDR1 and CDR2 sequences are DFQATT and SNEGSKA (reference sequence). CDR3 residues: CSASMAIRGANVLTF. CDR3 nucleotides: TGCAGTGCTAGTATGGCTATACGCGGGGCCAACGTCCTGACTTTC.

This clonotype was counted a few times. The chain combines TRBV7-2 with TRBJ1-6; TRBD1 might be the D (6 bases). Germline loops: CDR1 SGHTA, CDR2 FQGNSA. Trimming left V 6 bases short and J 11 bases short, with 14 bases between. The CDR3 runs to 13 residues. The DNA for the CDR3 is TGTGCCAGCAGGCCGGGGCAGGGGACACCCCTCCACTTT. It yields the protein CASRPGQGTPLHF.

J is TRBJ2-7 and V is TRBV10-3; D gene unclear. This CDR3 spans 16 amino acids. Germline CDR1 and CDR2: ENHRY and SYGVKD. Trimming shortened V by 7 bases and J by 0 bases, and 19 bases separated the two germline ends. In DNA, the CDR3 is TGTGCCATCACCGACCCCACACCTGGGGACTCCTACGAGCAGTACTTC. Its translation is CAITDPTPGDSYEQYF.

CDR3 DNA: TGCAGCAGTGAGTTCGGGAAGGGACAGGCCGTCTCTGGAAACACCATATATTTT. Its translation: CSSEFGKGQAVSGNTIYF. This chain uses TRBV29-1 with TRBJ1-3; 8 bases fit TRBD1. The trim removed 8 bases at V and 0 bases at J, leaving 18 bases unmatched. CDR3 length: 18 residues. Germline V gives CDR1 SQVTM, CDR2 ANQGSEA.

This clonotype was recorded a few times. V usage is TRBV6-6 and J usage is TRBJ2-7; D uncertain. Germline lookup yields CDR1 MNHNY and CDR2 SVGAGI (reference sequence). CDR3 size: 13 residues. The germline V and J ends were trimmed by 2 bases and 5 bases, with 10 bases remaining between them. The CDR3 DNA sequence: TGTGCCAGCAGTTACGTCTTAGGGAACGAGCAGTACTTC. Translation: CASSYVLGNEQYF.

This clonotype was detected ten times or more. V is TRBV5-6 and J is TRBJ2-5, with TRBD2 identical over 7 bases. V lost 5 bases, J lost 1 base, and 5 bases stayed unmatched. Germline CDR1 reads SGHDT; CDR2 reads YYEEEE. The CDR3 covers 14 residues. Here the CDR3 DNA reads TGTGCCAGCAGTCAAGGGACTATCCAAGAGACCCAGTACTTC. Amino acid sequence: CASSQGTIQETQYF.

This chain links TRBV7-3 with TRBJ2-2, with 13 bases fitting TRBD2. The V gene's germline CDR1 is SGHTA and CDR2 FQGTGA. V was pared by 8 bases and J by 6 bases, with 6 bases of the junction left unmatched. The CDR3 is made up of 15 amino acids. The CDR3 sequence is CASASGLAGAGELFF. In DNA, the CDR3 is TGTGCCAGCGCCTCCGGACTAGCGGGAGCCGGGGAGCTGTTTTTT.

This clonotype appeared a few times. This rearrangement joins TRBV5-6 to TRBJ2-2, with a tentative D call TRBD1 (6 bases). Germline V gene sequence: CDR1 SGHDT, CDR2 YYEEEE. The CDR3 is 15 amino acids. V was trimmed by 4 bases and J by 5 bases, leaving 15 bases between them. The CDR3 spells CASSGAGQHTGELFF. CDR3 in DNA: TGTGCCAGCAGCGGAGCCGGACAGCATACCGGGGAGCTGTTTTTT.

The chain recombines TRBV19 with TRBJ1-5, with D perhaps TRBD1 (5 bases). V was shortened by 5 bases and J by 13 bases, with 24 bases between the two germline ends. In germline, CDR1 is LNHDA, CDR2 SQIVND (reference sequence). The CDR3 runs to 15 residues. The CDR3 spells CASSAAWGSLGMQHF. The CDR3, as DNA: TGTGCCAGTAGTGCAGCCTGGGGGTCGTTAGGTATGCAGCATTTT.

In DNA, the CDR3 is TGTGCCAGCACGAGGACACCTCTTGGGGAAAAACTGTTTTTT. Protein sequence: CASTRTPLGEKLFF. This chain connects TRBV25-1 to TRBJ1-4; possibly TRBD1 for D (5 bases). CDR1 is MGHDK and CDR2 is SYGVNS in the germline V gene. Trimming removed 7 bases at V and 8 bases at J, with 17 bases between. The CDR3 sequence is 14 residues long.

Points on this clonotype: The CDR3 does not end in the conserved phenylalanine or tryptophan, so this is likely a read error. The limits of the CDR3 on the DNA are not certain, so only TCRdb's listed CDR3 is given. J is TRBJ1-5 and V is TRBV11-3; the D call of TRBD1 is as the table states it, not checked on the DNA. The CDR3 is 10 amino acids long, termini counted. CDR1 is SGHNT and CDR2 is YENEEA in the germline V gene. The CDR3 region is CASSLSTGNV.

This clonotype came up many times. The V gene is TRBV29-1, the J gene TRBJ1-1; TRBD1 matches 7 bases. CDR3 length: 15 residues. The V gene's germline CDR1 is SQVTM and CDR2 ANQGSEA. With 6 bases clipped from V and 0 bases from J, the junction kept 10 bases outside the gene matches. The CDR3 DNA sequence: TGCAGCGTCGGAACCAGGGGGAAATTGAACACTGAAGCTTTCTTT. It specifies CSVGTRGKLNTEAFF.